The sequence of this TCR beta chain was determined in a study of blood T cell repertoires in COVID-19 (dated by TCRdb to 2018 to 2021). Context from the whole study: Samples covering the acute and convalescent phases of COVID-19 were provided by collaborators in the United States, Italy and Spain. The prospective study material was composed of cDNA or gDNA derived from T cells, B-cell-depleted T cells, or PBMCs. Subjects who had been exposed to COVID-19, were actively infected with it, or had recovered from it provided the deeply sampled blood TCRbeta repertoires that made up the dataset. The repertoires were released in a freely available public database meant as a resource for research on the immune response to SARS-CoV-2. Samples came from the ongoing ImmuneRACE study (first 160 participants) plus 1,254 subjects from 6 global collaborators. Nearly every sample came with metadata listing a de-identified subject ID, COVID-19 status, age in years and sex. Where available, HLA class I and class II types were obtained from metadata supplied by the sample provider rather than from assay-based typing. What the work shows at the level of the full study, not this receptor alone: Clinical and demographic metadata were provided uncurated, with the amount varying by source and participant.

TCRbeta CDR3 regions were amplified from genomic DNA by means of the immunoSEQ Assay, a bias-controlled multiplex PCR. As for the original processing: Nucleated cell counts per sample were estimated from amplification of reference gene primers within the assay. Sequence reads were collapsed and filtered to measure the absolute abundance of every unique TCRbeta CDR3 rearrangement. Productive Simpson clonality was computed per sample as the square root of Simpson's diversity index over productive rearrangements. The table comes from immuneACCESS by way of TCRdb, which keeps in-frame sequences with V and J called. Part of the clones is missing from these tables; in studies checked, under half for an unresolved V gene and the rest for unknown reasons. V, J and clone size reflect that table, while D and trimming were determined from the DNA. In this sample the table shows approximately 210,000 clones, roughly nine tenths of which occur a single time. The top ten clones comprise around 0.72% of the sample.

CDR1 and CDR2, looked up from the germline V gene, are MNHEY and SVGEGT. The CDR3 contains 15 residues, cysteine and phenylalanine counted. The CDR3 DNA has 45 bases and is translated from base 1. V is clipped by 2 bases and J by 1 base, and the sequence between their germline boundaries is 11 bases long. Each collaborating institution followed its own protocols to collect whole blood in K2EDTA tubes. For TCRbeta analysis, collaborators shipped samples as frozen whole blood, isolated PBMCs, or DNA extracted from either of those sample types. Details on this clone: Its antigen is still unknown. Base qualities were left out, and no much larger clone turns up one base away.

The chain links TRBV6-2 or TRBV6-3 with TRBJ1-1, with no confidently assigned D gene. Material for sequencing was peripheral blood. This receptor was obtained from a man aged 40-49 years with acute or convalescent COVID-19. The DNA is TGTGCCAGCAGTTACGAGGCCCACGGGAACACTGAAGCTTTCTTT. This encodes CASSYEAHGNTEAFF.